In its sample, the clone carrying this T cell receptor beta chain was seen once. This sample was included in a study of T cell changes during pregnancy in multiple sclerosis. V was clipped by 3 bases and J by 8 bases, with 19 bases between them. Germline V lookup: CDR1 LNHDA, CDR2 SQIVND (reference sequence). The CDR3 loop spans 15 amino acids. Some clones are missing from TCRdb's copy, which holds only in-frame ones; the method was immunoSEQ multiplex PCR. There are about 80,000 clones in the sample; 85% to 95% occur only once, and 2% to 3% lies in the top ten. The input for sequencing was peripheral blood, taken in the third trimester of pregnancy. This sequence originates from a female donor with multiple sclerosis, enrolled in a pregnancy study. The chain carries TRBV19 and TRBJ1-2; D uncertain. This chain's CDR3 is CASSMDRVPIRGYTF. In DNA, the CDR3 is TGTGCCAGTAGTATGGATCGGGTCCCTATAAGGGGCTACACCTTC.